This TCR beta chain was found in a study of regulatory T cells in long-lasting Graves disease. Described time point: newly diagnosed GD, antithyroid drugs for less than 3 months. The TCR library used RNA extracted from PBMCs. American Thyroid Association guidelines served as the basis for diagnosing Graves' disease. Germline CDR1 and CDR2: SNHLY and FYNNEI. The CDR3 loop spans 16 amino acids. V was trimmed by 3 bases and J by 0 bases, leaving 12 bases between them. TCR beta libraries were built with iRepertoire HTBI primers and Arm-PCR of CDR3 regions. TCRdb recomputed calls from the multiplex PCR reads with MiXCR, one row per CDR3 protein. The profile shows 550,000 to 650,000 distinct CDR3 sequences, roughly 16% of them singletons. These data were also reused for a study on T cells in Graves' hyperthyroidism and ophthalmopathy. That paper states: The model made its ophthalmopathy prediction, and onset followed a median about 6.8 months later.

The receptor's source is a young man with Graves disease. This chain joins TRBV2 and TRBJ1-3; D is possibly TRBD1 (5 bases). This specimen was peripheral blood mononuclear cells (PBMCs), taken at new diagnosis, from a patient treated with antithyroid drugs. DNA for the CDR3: TGTGCCAGCAGTGAGGGTCCAGGGAACTCTGGAAACACCATATATTTT. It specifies CASSEGPGNSGNTIYF.